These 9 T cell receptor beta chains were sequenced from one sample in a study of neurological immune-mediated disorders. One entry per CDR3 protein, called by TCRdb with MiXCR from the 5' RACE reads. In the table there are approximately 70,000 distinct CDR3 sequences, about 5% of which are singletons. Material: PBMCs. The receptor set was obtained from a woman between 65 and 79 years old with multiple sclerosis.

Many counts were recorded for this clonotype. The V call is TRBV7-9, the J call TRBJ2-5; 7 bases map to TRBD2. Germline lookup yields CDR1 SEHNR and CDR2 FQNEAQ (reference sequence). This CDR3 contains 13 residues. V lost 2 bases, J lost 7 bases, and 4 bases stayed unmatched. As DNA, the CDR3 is TGTGCCAGCAGCTTACGCGGCGGGGGGACCCAGTACTTC. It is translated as CASSLRGGGTQYF.

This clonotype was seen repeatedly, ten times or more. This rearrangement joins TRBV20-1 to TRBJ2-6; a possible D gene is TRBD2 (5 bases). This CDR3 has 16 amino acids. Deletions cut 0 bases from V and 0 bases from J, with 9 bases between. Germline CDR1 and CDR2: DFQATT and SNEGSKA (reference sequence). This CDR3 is CSAREPSLSGANVLTF. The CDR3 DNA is TGCAGTGCTAGAGAGCCTAGCCTCTCTGGGGCCAACGTCCTGACTTTC.

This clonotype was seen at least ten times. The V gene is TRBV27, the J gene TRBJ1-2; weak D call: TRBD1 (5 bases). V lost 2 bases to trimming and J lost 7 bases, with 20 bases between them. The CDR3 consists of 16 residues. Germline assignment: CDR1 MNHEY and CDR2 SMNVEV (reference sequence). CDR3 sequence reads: CASSLRRDQDRGGYTF. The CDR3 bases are TGTGCCAGCAGTTTAAGGAGGGACCAGGATCGGGGTGGCTACACCTTC.

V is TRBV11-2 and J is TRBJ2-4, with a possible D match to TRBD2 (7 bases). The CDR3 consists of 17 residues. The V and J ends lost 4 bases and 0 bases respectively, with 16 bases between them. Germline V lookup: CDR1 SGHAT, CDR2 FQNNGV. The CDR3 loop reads CASSSSFRGAAKNIQYF. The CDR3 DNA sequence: TGTGCCAGCAGCTCCTCATTTCGGGGGGCAGCCAAAAACATTCAGTACTTC.

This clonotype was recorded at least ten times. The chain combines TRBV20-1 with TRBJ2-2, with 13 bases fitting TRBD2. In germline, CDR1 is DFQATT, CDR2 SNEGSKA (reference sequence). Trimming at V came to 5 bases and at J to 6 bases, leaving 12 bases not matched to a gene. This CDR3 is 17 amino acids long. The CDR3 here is CSASSLTSGRDAGELFF. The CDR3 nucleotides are TGCAGTGCTTCCTCCCTTACTAGCGGGAGGGACGCCGGGGAGCTGTTTTTT.

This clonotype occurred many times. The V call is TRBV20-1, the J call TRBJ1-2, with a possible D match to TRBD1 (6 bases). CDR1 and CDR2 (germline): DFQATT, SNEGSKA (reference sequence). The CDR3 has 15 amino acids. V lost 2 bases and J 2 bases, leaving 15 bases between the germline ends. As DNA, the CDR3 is TGCAGTGCTAGACAGGGGATAAGGGCAAACTATGGCTACACCTTC. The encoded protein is CSARQGIRANYGYTF.

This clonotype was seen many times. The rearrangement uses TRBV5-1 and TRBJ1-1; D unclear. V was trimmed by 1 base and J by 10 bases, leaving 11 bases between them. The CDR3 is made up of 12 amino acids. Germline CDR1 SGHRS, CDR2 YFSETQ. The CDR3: CASSLNRDRAFF. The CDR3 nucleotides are TGCGCCAGCAGCTTGAACCGAGATCGAGCTTTCTTT.

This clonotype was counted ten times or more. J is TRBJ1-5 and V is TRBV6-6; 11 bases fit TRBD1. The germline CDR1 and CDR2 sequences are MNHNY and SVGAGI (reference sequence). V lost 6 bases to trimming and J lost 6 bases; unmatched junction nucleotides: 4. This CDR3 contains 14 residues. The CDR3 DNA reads TGTGCCAGCAGGGACAGGGGGCGGGTTCAGCCCCAGCATTTT. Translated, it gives CASRDRGRVQPQHF.

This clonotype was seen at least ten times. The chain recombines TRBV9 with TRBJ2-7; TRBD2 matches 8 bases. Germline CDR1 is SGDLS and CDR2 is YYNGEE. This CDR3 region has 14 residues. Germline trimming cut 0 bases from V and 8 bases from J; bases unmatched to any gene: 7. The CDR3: CASSVDSGSFKQYF. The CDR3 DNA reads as TGTGCCAGCAGCGTAGACAGCGGGAGTTTCAAGCAGTACTTC. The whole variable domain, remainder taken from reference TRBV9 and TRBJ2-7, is DSGVTQTPKHLITATGQRVTLRCSPRSGDLSVYWYQQSLDQGLQFLIQYYNGEERAKGNILERFSAQQFPDLHSELNLSSLELGDSALYFCASSVDSGSFKQYFGPGTRLTVT.